This T cell receptor beta chain was profiled in a study of CD8+CD57+ T cells in acquired aplastic anemia. For the study at large: DNA from sorted CD4+ and CD8+ cells averaged around 3.5 ug.

The sequenced patients had an expansion of CD8+CD57+ cells seen by flow cytometry. A severe acquired aplastic anemia diagnosis applied to all patients. Per the germline V gene, CDR1 is SEHNR and CDR2 is FQNEAQ (reference sequence). The CDR3 is 15 amino acids. V was clipped by 1 base and J by 14 bases, with 23 bases between them. The template used for profiling TCR beta VDJ and CDR3 was genomic DNA. TCRdb redid the calling of the reads with MiXCR, one entry per CDR3 protein. The repertoire holds roughly 250,000 distinct CDR3 sequences, with approximately 82% as singletons. The chain has TRBV7-9 and TRBJ1-1; no definite D call. Input material: sorted CD4+, CD8+, or CD8+CD57+ T cells (not recorded which) from PBMCs. This clonotype originated in a human donor with aplastic anemia. The CDR3 loop reads CASSLEVSGSESTFF. CDR3 bases: TGTGCCAGCAGCTTAGAAGTTAGCGGGAGCGAAAGCACATTCTTT.